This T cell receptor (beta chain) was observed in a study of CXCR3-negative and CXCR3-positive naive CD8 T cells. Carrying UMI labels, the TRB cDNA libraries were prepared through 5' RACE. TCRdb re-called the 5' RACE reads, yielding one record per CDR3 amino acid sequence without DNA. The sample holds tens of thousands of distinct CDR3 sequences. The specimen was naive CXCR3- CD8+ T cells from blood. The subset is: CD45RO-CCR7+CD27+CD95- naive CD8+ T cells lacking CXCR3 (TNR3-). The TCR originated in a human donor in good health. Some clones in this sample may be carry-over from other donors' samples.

The CDR3 spells CASSLAGTGWGNEQFF. The chain has TRBV7-2 and TRBJ2-1; TCRdb proposes TRBD1, but this gene call is untestable without DNA. The CDR3 consists of 16 residues. Germline V gene lookup returns CDR1 SGHTA and CDR2 FQGNSA.